This TCR beta chain originates from a study of T-cell reconstitution after alpha-beta-depleted transplantation in children. A library of TCRbeta sequences, prepared with unique molecular identifiers, was generated. One entry per CDR3 protein results from TCRdb running MiXCR on the PCR reads. The table records around 140,000 distinct CDR3 sequences, about 8.8% of them present only once. Trimming left V 5 bases short and J 7 bases short, with 18 bases between. The CDR3 runs to 15 residues. The germline CDR1 and CDR2 sequences are SGHTA and FQGTGA. The clonotype was recovered from a female patient younger than 10 who had a stem cell transplant for congenital amegakaryocytic thrombocytopenia, so the T cells may come from the graft donor. The input for sequencing was PBMCs, mostly from graft donor cells, taken 180 days after TCRalphabeta/CD19-depleted stem cell transplant. The chain has TRBV7-3 and TRBJ2-1, with D possibly matching TRBD2 (5 bases). The chain's CDR3 is CASSLRAEVGNEQFF. DNA for the CDR3: TGTGCCAGCAGCCTTCGGGCGGAGGTGGGAAATGAGCAGTTCTTC.